This T cell receptor beta chain was sequenced for a study of blood T cell repertoires in COVID-19. For the study at large: Some COVID-19 samples were acute and others convalescent; all came from the United States, Italy and Spain. PBMCs, B-cell-depleted T cells, or T cells provided the cDNA or gDNA that made up the material.

The CDR3 is 15 amino acids. Trimming stripped 4 bases from V and 3 bases from J, with 13 bases between. Per germline, CDR1 LGHDT and CDR2 YNNKEL (reference sequence). Authors' processing steps: Reference gene primers were amplified, and this amplification served to estimate nucleated cell counts. The assay was immunoSEQ multiplex PCR, and TCRdb's table has in-frame clones only and misses some. The V and J calls and clone size come from that table; D and trimming were worked out from the DNA. The sample consists of 60,000 to 70,000 clones, roughly 84% of them appearing once. The receptor was derived from a man aged 45-60 years with active COVID-19. Sequenced: peripheral blood. The gene calls are TRBV3-1 (or the pseudogene TRBV3-2) and TRBJ2-1; maybe TRBD2 (5 bases). The CDR3 coding sequence is TGTGCCAGCAGCCTGCTCGGCGGGCGCTACAATGAGCAGTTCTTC. It specifies CASSLLGGRYNEQFF.